These 2 T cell receptor beta chains share one sample of origin, sequenced in a study of breast tumors, draining lymph nodes, adjacent tissues. TCRdb reprocessed the multiplex PCR reads with MiXCR, giving one entry per CDR3 protein. Of tens of thousands of distinct CDR3 sequences in the sample, 57% were seen once. The sample taken for sequencing was breast tumor tissue. The receptors shown here come from a female donor with breast cancer. Some clones in this sample may be carry-over from other donors' samples.

This clonotype was counted ten times or more. The chain recombines TRBV9 with TRBJ2-3; a weak D match, TRBD1 (7 bases). CDR3 length equals 15 residues. Germline V gene data show CDR1 as SGDLS and CDR2 as YYNGEE. Trimming stripped 1 base from V and 5 bases from J, with 14 bases between. This CDR3 is CASSVSRQGGDTQYF. CDR3 bases: TGTGCCAGCAGCGTATCCCGCCAGGGGGGAGATACGCAGTATTTT.

The sample holds a few counts of this clonotype. The chain uses TRBV27 and TRBJ2-2; D tentatively reads TRBD1 or TRBD2 (7 bases each). CDR3 size: 17 residues. Germline V gene sequence: CDR1 MNHEY, CDR2 SMNVEV (reference sequence). The V end lost 4 bases, the J end lost 4 bases, and 19 bases lay between the germline ends. The CDR3 nucleotides read TGTGCCAGCAGTTCCCGGACAGGCCCGGGGGGCACCGGGGAGCTGTTTTTT. Translating it yields CASSSRTGPGGTGELFF.